These 27 T cell receptor beta chains originate from one sample sequenced in a study of identical twins. TCRdb reanalysed the 5' RACE reads using MiXCR and keeps one entry per CDR3 protein. The table has 450,000 or so distinct CDR3 sequences, approximately 15% seen once; the top ten hold about 0.52%. These sequences were also reported in another study, on yellow fever vaccine responses in identical twins.

The sequencing sample was made of CD4+ T cells sorted from blood. The receptors stem from a woman younger than 35 in good health.

This clonotype was counted between two and nine times. The rearrangement joins TRBV6-2 or TRBV6-3 to TRBJ2-1; TRBD2 aligns across 11 bases. The trim removed 7 bases at V and 4 bases at J, leaving 15 bases unmatched. This CDR3 is built from 18 residues. The germline CDR1 and CDR2 sequences are MNHEY and SVGEGT. The CDR3 spells CASKKGVTGLAVYNEQFF. In DNA, the CDR3 is TGTGCCAGCAAAAAAGGGGTAACGGGACTAGCGGTATACAATGAGCAGTTCTTC.

This clonotype came up a few times. The rearrangement uses TRBV5-8 and TRBJ2-3; 8 bases line up with TRBD1. This CDR3 is 14 amino acids long. Unmatched junction bases numbered 2, after V lost 3 bases and J lost 2 bases. Germline V gives CDR1 SGHTS, CDR2 YDEGEE. CDR3 sequence (DNA): TGTGCCAGCAGCTCGGACAGGGCCACAGATACGCAGTATTTT. Its protein product is CASSSDRATDTQYF.

This sequence joins TRBV6-4 and TRBJ2-2, with D possibly matching TRBD1 (6 bases). Germline V gene lookup returns CDR1 MRHNA and CDR2 SNTAGT. Trimming removed 6 bases at V and 5 bases at J, with 10 bases between. The CDR3 sequence is 13 residues long. This CDR3 reads CASSDRSTGELFF. As DNA, the CDR3 is TGTGCCAGCAGCGACAGGTCTACCGGGGAGCTGTTTTTT.

The chain couples TRBV27 to TRBJ2-7, with 7 positions matching TRBD1. The CDR3 contains 12 residues. With V trimmed by 6 bases and J by 10 bases, 9 bases remained unmatched. The germline gives CDR1 MNHEY, CDR2 SMNVEV (reference sequence). CDR3 sequence: CASSPPGQAQYF. The CDR3 bases are TGTGCCAGCAGCCCCCCCGGACAGGCCCAGTACTTC.

This clonotype was seen many times. The gene calls are TRBV4-1 and TRBJ2-3; D is unresolved. The length of the CDR3 is 15 residues. CDR1 and CDR2 from the germline V gene are MGHRA and YSYEKL. Trimming took off 0 bases at V and 4 bases at J, with 11 bases between the two ends. CDR3 nucleotides: TGCGCCAGCAGCCAAGACGCGTCACCCCCAGATACGCAGTATTTT. Protein: CASSQDASPPDTQYF.

The genes are TRBV7-2 and TRBJ2-2, with 11 bases aligning to TRBD2. The germline gives CDR1 SGHTA, CDR2 FQGNSA. The CDR3 is made up of 16 amino acids. Germline trimming cut 2 bases from V and 5 bases from J; bases unmatched to any gene: 4. The CDR3 DNA sequence: TGTGCCAGCAGCTTAAGCCTAGCGGGAGGTACCGGGGAGCTGTTTTTT. Protein: CASSLSLAGGTGELFF.

This chain links TRBV15 with TRBJ1-4; 10 positions agree with TRBD1. CDR1 is LNHNV, CDR2 YYDKDF, per germline (reference sequence). V was pared by 8 bases and J by 5 bases, with 8 bases of the junction left unmatched. The CDR3 loop spans 15 amino acids. The chain's CDR3 is CATGGQGISNEKLFF. For the CDR3, the DNA is TGTGCCACCGGGGGACAGGGGATATCCAATGAAAAACTGTTTTTT.

This chain joins TRBV2 and TRBJ2-5; D might be TRBD1 (6 bases). Looked up from germline, CDR1 is SNHLY and CDR2 is FYNNEI. The CDR3 extends over 14 amino acids. V was clipped by 3 bases and J by 3 bases, with 11 bases between them. The CDR3 protein is CASSDRGTKETQYF. CDR3 bases: TGTGCCAGCAGTGACAGGGGTACGAAAGAGACCCAGTACTTC.

This clonotype was seen a few times. One end of the junction varies from germline; a read error may be responsible. The V and J genes are TRBV20-1 and TRBJ2-3; tentative D call: TRBD2 (6 bases). Germline V gene lookup returns CDR1 DFQATT and CDR2 SNEGSKA (reference sequence). CDR3 length equals 13 residues. The CDR3 nucleotides read TGCAGTGCTAGGACCCCGGGACTCCATACTCAGTATTTT. Amino acids: CSARTPGLHTQYF.

On this clonotype itself: One junction end disagrees with the germline gene, perhaps due to a read error. The rearrangement uses TRBV3-1 and TRBJ2-1, with 12 nucleotides matching TRBD2. This CDR3 spans 19 amino acids. The germline V gene encodes CDR1 LGHDT and CDR2 YNNKEL (reference sequence). The CDR3 here is CASCQGWFTSGRIYNEQFF. The CDR3 nucleotides read TGTGCCAGCTGCCAAGGGTGGTTCACTAGCGGGAGGATCTACAATGAGCAGTTCTTC.

This clonotype was found many times. Germline and junction disagree at one end, which may indicate a read error. The chain joins TRBV7-7 to TRBJ2-1; 7 bases align to TRBD2. Germline CDR1 SSHAT, CDR2 FNYEAQ (reference sequence). The CDR3 covers 16 residues. The CDR3, as DNA: TGTGCTAGCAGCTTAAGTTCGGGACTACCCTACAATGAGCAGTTCTTC. Its protein is CASSLSSGLPYNEQFF.

The chain carries TRBV7-9 and TRBJ2-6; D is perhaps TRBD1 or TRBD2 (5 bases each). The germline V gene has CDR1 SEHNR and CDR2 FQNEAQ (reference sequence). With 4 bases removed from V and 0 bases from J, the gap between germline ends came to 13 bases. This CDR3 has 17 residues. The CDR3 sequence: CASSSTGPYSGANVLTF. The CDR3 DNA sequence: TGTGCCAGCAGCTCAACGGGACCCTACTCTGGGGCCAACGTCCTGACTTTC.

This clonotype was seen only a few times. The rearrangement links TRBV3-1 to TRBJ2-3; perhaps TRBD2 as D (5 bases). CDR1 is LGHDT and CDR2 is YNNKEL in the germline V gene (reference sequence). Trimming cost V 2 bases and J 8 bases, with 8 bases left between them. This CDR3 has 12 amino acids. The CDR3 nucleotides read TGTGCCAGCAGCCAATCAGAGGGTACGCAGTATTTT. Encoded protein: CASSQSEGTQYF.

The rearrangement uses TRBV2 and TRBJ2-1; D remains unclear. Germline-derived CDR1 and CDR2 are SNHLY and FYNNEI. V lost 10 bases to trimming and J lost 7 bases, with 17 bases between them. The CDR3 loop spans 13 amino acids. The CDR3: CATSGPQGNEQFF. The CDR3 region has the DNA TGTGCCACCTCGGGTCCTCAAGGTAATGAGCAGTTCTTC.

This chain uses TRBV9 with TRBJ2-3; TRBD2 might be the D (5 bases). The germline gives CDR1 SGDLS, CDR2 YYNGEE. This CDR3 is 15 amino acids long. V lost 4 bases and J 1 base, leaving 13 bases between the germline ends. The CDR3 nucleotides are TGTGCCAGCAGCCCAAACCTGGGAGGCACAGATACGCAGTATTTT. As protein: CASSPNLGGTDTQYF.

The J gene is TRBJ2-1, the V gene TRBV7-2; TRBD2 aligns across 9 bases. With 1 base clipped from V and 10 bases from J, the junction kept 8 bases outside the gene matches. Germline V gene lookup returns CDR1 SGHTA and CDR2 FQGNSA. The CDR3 spans 15 residues. CDR3 DNA sequence: TGTGCCAGCAGCTTAGTCGCAAGCGGGAGGTCGGAGCAGTTCTTC. Its protein product is CASSLVASGRSEQFF.

This clonotype has just a few counts. In DNA, the CDR3 is TGTGCCAGCAGCATTAGCGGGGGTGATACAGATACGCAGTATTTT. Amino acids: CASSISGGDTDTQYF. This rearrangement joins TRBV7-3 to TRBJ2-3; 9 nucleotides match TRBD2. This CDR3 is built from 15 residues. From germline, CDR1 is SGHTA and CDR2 FQGTGA. Trimming took 5 bases from V and 3 from J; bases not matched to a gene: 6.

The rearrangement uses TRBV6-2 or TRBV6-3 and TRBJ2-7; the match to TRBD1 covers 8 bases. The germline V gene has CDR1 MNHEY and CDR2 SVGEGT. This CDR3 contains 14 residues. With 5 bases clipped from V and 6 bases from J, the junction kept 9 bases outside the gene matches. The CDR3 bases are TGTGCCAGCAGTAAAACCGTGACAGGGGCCGAGCAGTACTTC. Its protein is CASSKTVTGAEQYF.

This clonotype was detected a few times. Here the CDR3 DNA reads TGTGCCAGCAGCTTAGGGGCAGAGTACAATGAGCAGTTCTTC. It codes for CASSLGAEYNEQFF. The chain has TRBV7-2 and TRBJ2-1; the D is unclear. The CDR3 has 14 residues. V was shortened by 1 base and J by 4 bases, with 8 bases between the two germline ends. Looked up from germline, CDR1 is SGHTA and CDR2 is FQGNSA.

This clonotype turned up a few times. The chain combines TRBV12-3 or TRBV12-4 with TRBJ2-4, with a weak D call TRBD2 (5 bases). The ends were cut back, 6 bases at V and 1 base at J, with 13 bases in the middle. The CDR3 is 15 residues long. In DNA form, the CDR3 reads TGTGCCAGCAGGAACGCGGACTTTGCCAAAAACATTCAGTACTTC. Amino acids: CASRNADFAKNIQYF.

This clonotype turned up a few times. This sequence joins TRBV5-1 and TRBJ2-1; 10 bases are shared with TRBD1. Unmatched junction bases numbered 6, after V lost 0 bases and J lost 6 bases. The CDR3 consists of 16 residues. From germline, CDR1 is SGHRS and CDR2 YFSETQ. The CDR3 here is CASSLVAGQGSNEQFF. The CDR3 coding sequence is TGCGCCAGCAGCTTGGTTGCGGGACAGGGGAGCAATGAGCAGTTCTTC.

This clonotype was detected a few times. V is TRBV19 and J is TRBJ2-2, with D possibly being TRBD2 (5 bases). CDR3 length equals 16 residues. CDR1 is LNHDA and CDR2 is SQIVND in the germline V gene (reference sequence). The V and J ends lost 5 bases and 5 bases respectively, with 18 bases between them. In nucleotides, the CDR3 is TGTGCCAGTAGTTCAACAACTGGACTGCTGACCGGGGAGCTGTTTTTT. Translating gives CASSSTTGLLTGELFF. The whole variable domain, filled in from reference TRBV19 and TRBJ2-2, reads DGGITQSPKYLFRKEGQNVTLSCEQNLNHDAMYWYRQDPGQGLRLIYYSQIVNDFQKGDIAEGYSVSREKKESFPLTVTSAQKNPTAFYLCASSSTTGLLTGELFFGEGSRLTVL.

J is TRBJ2-1 and V is TRBV5-1; TRBD1 matches at 7 bases. Germline values: CDR1 SGHRS, CDR2 YFSETQ. Germline trimming cut 0 bases from V and 3 bases from J; bases unmatched to any gene: 6. The CDR3 spans 16 residues. CDR3: CASSLEGAYRYNEQFF. In DNA, the CDR3 is TGCGCCAGCAGCTTGGAGGGGGCTTACCGCTACAATGAGCAGTTCTTC.

The chain joins TRBV5-1 to TRBJ2-3; 14 nucleotides match TRBD2. Per germline, CDR1 SGHRS and CDR2 YFSETQ. Unmatched junction bases numbered 8, after V lost 4 bases and J lost 4 bases. CDR3 length equals 17 residues. CDR3 amino acids: CASSQRTSGGRADTQYF. Written as DNA, the CDR3 is TGCGCCAGCAGCCAGCGGACTAGCGGGGGGCGAGCAGATACGCAGTATTTT.

The chain has TRBV5-1 and TRBJ2-3, with D tentatively TRBD2 (6 bases). V lost 1 base and J lost 2, with 14 bases in between. The CDR3 sequence is 16 residues long. The germline V gene has CDR1 SGHRS and CDR2 YFSETQ. The CDR3 here is CASSLSGGGFTDTQYF. CDR3 DNA: TGCGCCAGCAGCTTGTCCGGGGGAGGTTTCACAGATACGCAGTATTTT.

This clonotype was detected ten times or more. V usage is TRBV5-5 and J usage is TRBJ2-1; TRBD2 matches 7 bases. Losses at the gene ends were 0 bases for V and 2 bases for J; bases not matched to a gene: 5. The CDR3 has 16 amino acids. Germline CDR1 is SGHKS and CDR2 is YYEKEE (reference sequence). The CDR3 is CASSLGTSVTYNEQFF. The CDR3 DNA sequence: TGTGCCAGCAGCTTGGGGACTAGTGTTACCTACAATGAGCAGTTCTTC. Full variable domain (remainder filled in from reference TRBV5-5 and TRBJ2-1): DAGVTQSPTHLIKTRGQQVTLRCSPISGHKSVSWYQQVLGQGPQFIFQYYEKEERGRGNFPDRFSARQFPNYSSELNVNALLLGDSALYLCASSLGTSVTYNEQFFGPGTRLTVL.

This clonotype turned up a few times. The chain uses TRBV29-1 and TRBJ1-2, with 12 nucleotides matching TRBD1. The germline gives CDR1 SQVTM, CDR2 ANQGSEA. The junction had 3 bases not matched to a gene; V was cut back by 6 bases and J by 7 bases. The CDR3 length is 12 residues. The DNA of the CDR3 is TGCAGCGTGGGACAGGGGGCTAGTGGCTACACCTTC. The encoded protein is CSVGQGASGYTF. The complete variable domain, with remaining parts taken from reference TRBV29-1 and TRBJ1-2, reads SAVISQKPSRDICQRGTSLTIQCQVDSQVTMMFWYRQQPGQSLTLIATANQGSEATYESGFVIDKFPISRPNLTFSTLTVSNMSPEDSSIYLCSVGQGASGYTFGSGTRLTVV.